These 29 T cell receptor beta chains share one sample of origin, sequenced in a study of cytomegalovirus exposure and HLA in healthy donors. PCR amplification relied on 60 Vbeta primers (plus 13 Jbeta primers). Generated by immunoSEQ multiplex PCR, the TCRdb table keeps only in-frame clones and is missing some. The table shows 90,000 to 100,000 clones, with under 90% occurring only once. The sample taken for sequencing was PBMCs. Receptor source: a man aged 50 to 60 in good health and CMV-seronegative.

The CDR3: CASSYDGGNTEAFF. CDR3 DNA sequence: TGTGCCAGCAGTTACGATGGCGGGAACACTGAAGCTTTCTTT. The gene calls are TRBV6-5 and TRBJ1-1; D remains ambiguous. In germline, CDR1 is MNHEY, CDR2 SVGAGI. Trimming took 2 bases from V and 1 from J, leaving 8 bases between them. The CDR3 is 14 amino acids.

The chain employs TRBV2 and TRBJ1-3; 7 bases map to TRBD1. The germline V gene has CDR1 SNHLY and CDR2 FYNNEI. Trimming took 8 bases from V and 0 from J; bases not matched to a gene: 10. The CDR3 is 16 residues long. The CDR3 sequence is CASQMTGLSSGNTIYF. The CDR3 DNA reads as TGTGCCAGCCAGATGACAGGGCTGAGCTCTGGAAACACCATATATTTT.

Only one count was recorded for this clone. The chain has TRBV28 and TRBJ1-4, with 7 bases fitting TRBD1. The germline CDR1 and CDR2 sequences are MDHEN and SYDVKM. J gave up 3 bases and V 7 bases, and 5 bases lay outside the gene matches. The CDR3 consists of 14 residues. The DNA for the CDR3 is TGTGCCAGCACCGAGACAGGGTCTAATGAAAAACTGTTTTTT. It codes for CASTETGSNEKLFF. Combining the CDR3 with reference TRBV28 and TRBJ1-4 gives the whole variable domain DVKVTQSSRYLVKRTGEKVFLECVQDMDHENMFWYRQDPGLGLRLIYFSYDVKMKEKGDIPEGYSVSREKKERFSLILESASTNQTSMYLCASTETGSNEKLFFGSGTQLSVL.

This clone was observed a few times. A read error may produce the germline difference seen at one junction end. The chain employs TRBV7-7 and TRBJ2-7; 7 positions agree with TRBD1. The CDR3 has 15 amino acids. Germline lookup yields CDR1 SSHAT and CDR2 FNYEAQ (reference sequence). The CDR3 sequence: CASSLGPGQTYEQYF. CDR3 DNA sequence: TGTGCTAGCAGCTTAGGTCCGGGACAGACCTACGAGCAGTACTTC.

The rearrangement uses TRBV27 and TRBJ2-3; 10 bases fit TRBD2. The CDR3 contains 17 residues. V shed 5 bases, J shed 5 bases, and the junction held 13 bases outside the gene matches. Germline CDR1 is MNHEY and CDR2 is SMNVEV (reference sequence). The CDR3 loop reads CASSPRTSGVIGDTQYF. CDR3 nucleotides: TGTGCCAGCAGTCCAAGGACTAGCGGCGTCATCGGAGATACGCAGTATTTT.

The chain combines TRBV30 with TRBJ2-1; D is perhaps TRBD2 (5 bases). The CDR3 loop spans 13 amino acids. Germline CDR1 and CDR2: GTSNPN and SVGIG (reference sequence). Trimming took 0 bases from V and 9 from J, leaving 12 bases between them. As DNA, the CDR3 is TGTGCCTGGAGTGTATCCCCGAGGGCTGAGCAGTTCTTC. This gives the protein CAWSVSPRAEQFF.

The rearrangement joins TRBV4-3 to TRBJ2-4; tentatively, D is TRBD2 (6 bases). The V and J ends lost 5 bases and 0 bases respectively, with 14 bases between them. From germline, CDR1 is LGHNA and CDR2 YSLEER. The CDR3 extends over 16 amino acids. CDR3: CASSSSARLAKNIQYF. The CDR3 bases are TGCGCCAGCAGCTCTAGCGCGAGACTAGCCAAAAACATTCAGTACTTC.

The table lists this clone with a count of one. V is TRBV5-1 and J is TRBJ1-1, with D perhaps matching TRBD1 (6 bases). V lost 4 bases, J lost 0 bases, and 19 bases lay in between. The CDR3 covers 17 residues. Germline V gene sequence: CDR1 SGHRS, CDR2 YFSETQ. As DNA, the CDR3 is TGCGCCAGCAGCGTACCAGTAGGGGGGGCACTGAACACTGAAGCTTTCTTT. The encoded protein is CASSVPVGGALNTEAFF.

This CDR3 is CASSPRTGDHEQYF. Written as DNA, the CDR3 is TGTGCCAGCTCTCCCCGGACAGGGGACCACGAGCAGTACTTC. V and J are TRBV18 and TRBJ2-7, with 9 nucleotides matching TRBD1. The CDR3 loop spans 14 amino acids. Germline-derived CDR1 and CDR2 are KGHSH and LQKENI. Trimming cost V 6 bases and J 5 bases; bases outside gene matches: 8.

This clone was picked up one time. This sequence joins TRBV5-4 and TRBJ1-2, with no clear D. The V and J ends lost 0 bases and 4 bases respectively, with 7 bases between them. The CDR3 is 13 amino acids. Germline CDR1 SGHNT, CDR2 YYREEE (reference sequence). The CDR3 DNA sequence: TGTGCCAGCAGCTTGGCCCGGGTCTATGGCTACACCTTC. Protein: CASSLARVYGYTF.

The genes are TRBV5-1 and TRBJ1-6; 11 bases agree with TRBD1. Germline trimming cut 4 bases from V and 7 bases from J; bases unmatched to any gene: 7. Germline CDR1 is SGHRS and CDR2 is YFSETQ. The CDR3 contains 16 residues. The CDR3 DNA reads TGCGCCAGCAGCGGGGGACAGGGGGGTTCGAATTCACCCCTCCACTTT. Its protein is CASSGGQGGSNSPLHF.

V is TRBV6-1 and J is TRBJ1-4; D perhaps matches TRBD1 (5 bases). Germline assignment: CDR1 MNHNS and CDR2 SASEGT. Trimming removed 4 bases from V and 8 bases from J, with 14 bases in between. The CDR3 loop spans 14 amino acids. CDR3 amino acids: CASSAGTSDEKLFF. CDR3 bases: TGTGCCAGCAGTGCCGGGACTTCCGACGAAAAACTGTTTTTT.

V usage is TRBV5-4 and J usage is TRBJ2-7, with D perhaps TRBD2 (6 bases). Germline V gene sequence: CDR1 SGHNT, CDR2 YYREEE (reference sequence). Trimming took off 0 bases at V and 4 bases at J, with 17 bases between the two ends. CDR3 length equals 16 residues. CDR3 nucleotide sequence: TGTGCCAGCAGCTTGGGGGGCGGGGTTGAGGAATACGAGCAGTACTTC. Its translation: CASSLGGGVEEYEQYF.

The chain combines TRBV5-6 with TRBJ1-1; no reliable D call. Germline loops: CDR1 SGHDT, CDR2 YYEEEE. Trimming removed 2 bases at V and 0 bases at J, with 11 bases between. This CDR3 has 15 residues. This chain's CDR3 is CASSFPPGMNTEAFF. CDR3 nucleotide sequence: TGTGCCAGCAGCTTTCCTCCCGGGATGAACACTGAAGCTTTCTTT.

This chain uses TRBV5-1 with TRBJ2-7, with 12 nucleotides matching TRBD2. CDR3 size: 16 residues. Germline V gene data show CDR1 as SGHRS and CDR2 as YFSETQ. V shed 0 bases and J 7 bases; nucleotides not matched to a gene: 8. In nucleotides, the CDR3 is TGCGCCAGCAGCTTGGAAGCCCTAGCGGGAGGGGGGGAGCAGTACTTC. This sequence encodes CASSLEALAGGGEQYF.

This chain joins TRBV20-1 and TRBJ2-5; a weak D match, TRBD2 (6 bases). V was clipped by 3 bases and J by 5 bases, with 7 bases between them. The CDR3 is 11 residues long. The germline V gene encodes CDR1 DFQATT and CDR2 SNEGSKA (reference sequence). The CDR3 sequence is CSASGSETQYF. The CDR3 coding sequence is TGCAGTGCTAGCGGGAGTGAGACCCAGTACTTC.

The gene calls are TRBV30 and TRBJ2-5; 10 positions agree with TRBD2. The closer fit of TRBJ2-7 to the DNA end suggests the J call may be wrong. Germline V CDR1 and CDR2: GTSNPN, SVGIG (reference sequence). The CDR3 sequence is 15 residues long. The CDR3 nucleotides read TGTGCCTGGAGTGGGGGGACTAGCGCCCACTACGAGCAGTACTTC. Encoded protein: CAWSGGTSAHYEQYF.

This clone has a handful of counts. The rearrangement uses TRBV6-5 and TRBJ1-2; TRBD1 aligns across 7 bases. Trimming took 3 bases from V and 6 from J; bases not matched to a gene: 4. Germline V lookup: CDR1 MNHEY, CDR2 SVGAGI. CDR3 size: 13 residues. CDR3 DNA sequence: TGTGCCAGCAGTTATGAAGACAGGGATGGCTACACCTTC. Amino acids: CASSYEDRDGYTF.

This chain joins TRBV28 and TRBJ2-5, with TRBD1 as a possible D gene (6 bases). Germline V CDR1 and CDR2: MDHEN, SYDVKM. The CDR3 contains 15 residues. The V and J ends lost 3 bases and 2 bases respectively, with 13 bases between them. The CDR3 loop reads CASSFQGHGQETQYF. CDR3 in DNA: TGTGCCAGCAGTTTCCAGGGACACGGGCAAGAGACCCAGTACTTC.

The sample holds one count of this clone. The chain has TRBV7-2 and TRBJ2-3; the match to TRBD1 covers 7 bases. There are 15 residues in the CDR3. V lost 5 bases, J lost 6 bases, and 11 bases stayed unmatched. Germline V gene lookup returns CDR1 SGHTA and CDR2 FQGNSA. CDR3 region: CASSVGQVISDTQYF. CDR3 in DNA: TGTGCCAGCAGCGTTGGACAGGTGATAAGTGATACGCAGTATTTT.

This chain connects TRBV11-2 to TRBJ1-1, with TRBD1 matching 7 bases. The CDR3 has 14 residues. V lost 1 base to trimming and J lost 6 bases; unmatched junction nucleotides: 5. Per the germline V gene, CDR1 is SGHAT and CDR2 is FQNNGV. CDR3: CASSLGRGSAEAFF. The CDR3 DNA reads TGTGCCAGCAGCTTAGGCAGGGGGAGTGCTGAAGCTTTCTTT.

The genes are TRBV29-1 and TRBJ2-7, with 10 bases fitting TRBD1. Germline lookup yields CDR1 SQVTM and CDR2 ANQGSEA. V shed 3 bases, J shed 2 bases, and the junction held 10 bases outside the gene matches. This CDR3 region has 16 residues. As DNA, the CDR3 is TGCAGCGTTGATGGCTTCCCGGGACAGGGGCCCTACGAGCAGTACTTC. It is translated as CSVDGFPGQGPYEQYF.

The chain employs TRBV27 and TRBJ1-4, with unresolved D. There are 13 residues in the CDR3. V was shortened by 8 bases and J by 3 bases, with 10 bases between the two germline ends. The germline V gene has CDR1 MNHEY and CDR2 SMNVEV (reference sequence). This CDR3 is CASRGSSNEKLFF. The CDR3 coding sequence is TGTGCCAGCCGGGGATCCTCTAATGAAAAACTGTTTTTT.

This clone came up once. J is TRBJ2-1 and V is TRBV19, with 9 bases that match TRBD1. Germline CDR1 is LNHDA and CDR2 is SQIVND (reference sequence). The CDR3 sequence is 15 residues long. V dropped 4 bases and J dropped 4; count of bases not matched to a gene: 5. The CDR3 is CASSTDRGGYNEQFF. The CDR3 DNA sequence: TGTGCCAGTAGTACCGACAGGGGGGGGTACAATGAGCAGTTCTTC.

The V call is TRBV28, the J call TRBJ2-7, with 9 bases that match TRBD1. The V segment lost 7 bases and the J segment 0 bases; nucleotides outside the gene matches: 4. This CDR3 is built from 14 residues. Germline CDR1 and CDR2: MDHEN and SYDVKM. CDR3 bases: TGTGCCAGCACCGACAGGGGGAGCTCCTACGAGCAGTACTTC. This translates into CASTDRGSSYEQYF.

This chain uses TRBV2 with TRBJ2-7; TRBD2 aligns across 8 bases. This CDR3 spans 16 amino acids. Germline CDR1 and CDR2: SNHLY and FYNNEI. The J segment lost 4 bases and the V segment lost 7 bases, leaving 15 bases of the junction unmatched. CDR3 in amino acids: CASNTGVGTRRYEQYF. CDR3 DNA sequence: TGTGCCAGCAACACCGGGGTCGGGACTAGGAGGTACGAGCAGTACTTC. The full variable domain, rest sourced from reference TRBV2 and TRBJ2-7, is EPEVTQTPSHQVTQMGQEVILRCVPISNHLYFYWYRQILGQKVEFLVSFYNNEISEKSEIFDDQFSVERPDGSNFTLKIRSTKLEDSAMYFCASNTGVGTRRYEQYFGPGTRLTVT.

The chain recombines TRBV7-2 with TRBJ2-3, with 8 bases matching TRBD2. V lost 6 bases and J lost 4; bases outside the gene matches: 12. Germline V gene lookup returns CDR1 SGHTA and CDR2 FQGNSA. This CDR3 comprises 16 residues. This chain's CDR3 is CASSLLSGRGADTQYF. The CDR3, as DNA: TGTGCCAGCAGTTTACTCAGCGGGAGAGGCGCAGATACGCAGTATTTT.

The chain has TRBV7-3 and TRBJ1-4; 12 bases align to TRBD1. The CDR3 length is 18 residues. CDR1 and CDR2 (germline): SGHTA, FQGTGA. V lost 1 base to trimming and J lost 5 bases; unmatched junction nucleotides: 8. CDR3 residues: CASSLIGTGGGGNEKLFF. CDR3 in DNA: TGTGCCAGCAGCTTAATTGGGACAGGGGGCGGGGGGAATGAAAAACTGTTTTTT.

The chain joins TRBV5-1 to TRBJ2-3, with 9 bases that match TRBD1. With 4 bases clipped from V and 3 bases from J, the junction kept 9 bases outside the gene matches. CDR1 SGHRS and CDR2 YFSETQ come from the germline V gene. The CDR3 totals 16 residues. CDR3 amino acids: CASSTPTGGITDTQYF. The CDR3 nucleotides are TGCGCCAGCAGCACCCCGACAGGGGGGATAACAGATACGCAGTATTTT.